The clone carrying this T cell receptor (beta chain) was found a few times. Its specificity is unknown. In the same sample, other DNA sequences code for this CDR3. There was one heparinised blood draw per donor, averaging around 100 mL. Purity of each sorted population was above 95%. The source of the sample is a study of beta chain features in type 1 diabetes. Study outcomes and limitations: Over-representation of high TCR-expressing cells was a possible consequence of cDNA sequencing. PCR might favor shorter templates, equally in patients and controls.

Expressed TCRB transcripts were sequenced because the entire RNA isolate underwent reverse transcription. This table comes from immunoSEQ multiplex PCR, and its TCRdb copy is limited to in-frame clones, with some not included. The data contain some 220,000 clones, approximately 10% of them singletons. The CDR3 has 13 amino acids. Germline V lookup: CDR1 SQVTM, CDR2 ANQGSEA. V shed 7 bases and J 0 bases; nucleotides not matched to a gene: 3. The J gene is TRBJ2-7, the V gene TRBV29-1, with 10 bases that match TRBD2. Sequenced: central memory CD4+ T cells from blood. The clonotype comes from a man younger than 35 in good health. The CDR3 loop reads CSALAGVSYEQYF. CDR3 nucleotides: TGCAGCGCCCTAGCGGGAGTCTCCTACGAGCAGTACTTC.